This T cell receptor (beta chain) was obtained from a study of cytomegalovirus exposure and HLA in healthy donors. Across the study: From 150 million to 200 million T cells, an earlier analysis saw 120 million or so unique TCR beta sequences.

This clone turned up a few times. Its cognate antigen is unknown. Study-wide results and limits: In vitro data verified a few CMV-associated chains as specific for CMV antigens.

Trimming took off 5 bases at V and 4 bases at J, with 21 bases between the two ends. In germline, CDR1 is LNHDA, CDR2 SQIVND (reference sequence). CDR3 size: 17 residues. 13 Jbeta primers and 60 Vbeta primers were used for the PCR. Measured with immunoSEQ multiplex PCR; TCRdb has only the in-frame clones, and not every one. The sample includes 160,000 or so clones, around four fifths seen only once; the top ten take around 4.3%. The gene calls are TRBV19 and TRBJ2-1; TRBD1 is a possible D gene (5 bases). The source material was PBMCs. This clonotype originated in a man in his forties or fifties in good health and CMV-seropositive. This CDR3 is CASSSTVNDALYNEQFF. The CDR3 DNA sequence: TGTGCCAGTAGTTCGACAGTCAATGATGCCCTTTACAATGAGCAGTTCTTC.